This T cell receptor (beta chain) was captured by sequencing in a study of control samples from healthy donors and cancer patients. Germline CDR1 is SGHTA and CDR2 is FQGNSA. V lost 3 bases and J lost 4; bases outside the gene matches: 7. There are 15 residues in the CDR3. Here immunoSEQ multiplex PCR was the method, and the copy in TCRdb shows in-frame clones only, minus some. The repertoire holds about 34,000 clones, with more than 85% as singletons. The chain recombines TRBV7-2 with TRBJ2-7; TRBD2 aligns across 9 bases. The sample consisted of PBMCs. The sequence was obtained from a woman in her forties with lung cancer. CDR3 residues: CASSFPSGVGYEQYF. The CDR3, as DNA: TGTGCCAGCAGCTTCCCTAGCGGGGTGGGATACGAGCAGTACTTC.